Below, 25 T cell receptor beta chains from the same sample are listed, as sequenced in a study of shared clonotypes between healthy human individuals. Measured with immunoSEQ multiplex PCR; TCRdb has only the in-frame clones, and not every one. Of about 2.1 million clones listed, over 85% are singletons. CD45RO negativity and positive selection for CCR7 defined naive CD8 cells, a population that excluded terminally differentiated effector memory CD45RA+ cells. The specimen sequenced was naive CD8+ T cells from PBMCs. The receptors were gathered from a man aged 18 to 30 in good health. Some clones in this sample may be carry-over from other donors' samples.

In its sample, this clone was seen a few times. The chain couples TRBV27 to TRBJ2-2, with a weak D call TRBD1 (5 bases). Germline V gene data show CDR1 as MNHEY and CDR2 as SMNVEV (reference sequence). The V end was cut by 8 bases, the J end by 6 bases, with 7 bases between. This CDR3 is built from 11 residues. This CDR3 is CASWGAGELFF. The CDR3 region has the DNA TGTGCCAGCTGGGGCGCCGGGGAGCTGTTTTTT.

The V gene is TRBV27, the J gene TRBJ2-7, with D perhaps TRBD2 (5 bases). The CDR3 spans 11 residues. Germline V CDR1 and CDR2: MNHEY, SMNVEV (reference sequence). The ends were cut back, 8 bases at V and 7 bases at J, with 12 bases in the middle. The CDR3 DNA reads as TGTGCCAGCGGCCCGGGGTGGGAGCAGTACTTC. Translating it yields CASGPGWEQYF.

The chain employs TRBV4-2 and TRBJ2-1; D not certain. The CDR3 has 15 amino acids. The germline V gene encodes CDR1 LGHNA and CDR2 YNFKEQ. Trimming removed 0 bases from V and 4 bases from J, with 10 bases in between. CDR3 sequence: CASSQDYIGYNEQFF. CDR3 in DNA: TGTGCCAGCAGCCAAGATTATATAGGATACAATGAGCAGTTCTTC.

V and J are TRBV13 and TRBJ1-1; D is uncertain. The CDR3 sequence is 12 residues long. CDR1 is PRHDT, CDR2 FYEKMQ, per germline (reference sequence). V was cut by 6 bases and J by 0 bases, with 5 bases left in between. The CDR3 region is CASREMNTEAFF. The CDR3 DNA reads TGTGCCAGCAGGGAGATGAACACTGAAGCTTTCTTT.

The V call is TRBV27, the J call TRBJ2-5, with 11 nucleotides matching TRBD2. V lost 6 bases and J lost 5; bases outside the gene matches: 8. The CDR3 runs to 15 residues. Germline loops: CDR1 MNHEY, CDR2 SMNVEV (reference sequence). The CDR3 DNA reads TGTGCCAGCAGCGGCATCGGACTAGCGGGTGAGACCCAGTACTTC. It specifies CASSGIGLAGETQYF.

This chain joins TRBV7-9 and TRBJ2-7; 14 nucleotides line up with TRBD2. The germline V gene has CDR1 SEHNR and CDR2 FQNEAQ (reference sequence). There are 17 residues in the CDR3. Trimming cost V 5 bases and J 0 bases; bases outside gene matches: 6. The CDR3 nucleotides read TGTGCCAGCAGCCTGGGACTAGCGGGAGTGAACTCCTACGAGCAGTACTTC. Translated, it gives CASSLGLAGVNSYEQYF.

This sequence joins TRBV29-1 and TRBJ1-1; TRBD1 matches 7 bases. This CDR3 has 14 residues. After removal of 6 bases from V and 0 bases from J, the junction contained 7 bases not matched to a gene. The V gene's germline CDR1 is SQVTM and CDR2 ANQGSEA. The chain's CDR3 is CSVWEGALNTEAFF. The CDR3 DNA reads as TGCAGCGTATGGGAGGGGGCCTTGAACACTGAAGCTTTCTTT.

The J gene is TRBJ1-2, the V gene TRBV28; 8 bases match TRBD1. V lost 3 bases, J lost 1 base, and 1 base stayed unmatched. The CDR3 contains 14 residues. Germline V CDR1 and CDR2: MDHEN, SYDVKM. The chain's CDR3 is CASSFTGGNYGYTF. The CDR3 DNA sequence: TGTGCCAGCAGTTTTACAGGGGGTAACTATGGCTACACCTTC.

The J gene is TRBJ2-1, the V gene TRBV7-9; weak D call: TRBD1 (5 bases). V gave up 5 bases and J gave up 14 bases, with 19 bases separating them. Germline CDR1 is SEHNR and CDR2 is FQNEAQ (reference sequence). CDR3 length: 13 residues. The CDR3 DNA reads TGTGCCAGCAGCCACGCAGGGTGGCTAGACAAGTTCTTC. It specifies CASSHAGWLDKFF.

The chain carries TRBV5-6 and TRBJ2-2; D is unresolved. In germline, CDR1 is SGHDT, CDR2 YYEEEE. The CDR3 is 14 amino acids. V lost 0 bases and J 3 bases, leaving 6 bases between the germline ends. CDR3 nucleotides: TGTGCCAGCAGCTTGGCCGACTACACCGGGGAGCTGTTTTTT. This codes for CASSLADYTGELFF.

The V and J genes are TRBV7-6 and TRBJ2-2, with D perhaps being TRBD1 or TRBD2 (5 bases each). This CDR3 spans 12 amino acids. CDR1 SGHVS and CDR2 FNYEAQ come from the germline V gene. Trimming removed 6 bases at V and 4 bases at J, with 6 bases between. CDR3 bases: TGTGCCAGCAGTGGGGGCACCGGGGAGCTGTTTTTT. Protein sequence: CASSGGTGELFF.

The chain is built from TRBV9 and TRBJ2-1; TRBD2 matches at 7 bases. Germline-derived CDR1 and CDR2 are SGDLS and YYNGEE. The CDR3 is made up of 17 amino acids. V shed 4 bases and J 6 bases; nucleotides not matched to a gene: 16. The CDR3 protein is CASSPTSALKGINEQFF. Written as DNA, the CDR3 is TGTGCCAGCAGCCCCACTAGCGCCCTAAAGGGTATCAATGAGCAGTTCTTC.

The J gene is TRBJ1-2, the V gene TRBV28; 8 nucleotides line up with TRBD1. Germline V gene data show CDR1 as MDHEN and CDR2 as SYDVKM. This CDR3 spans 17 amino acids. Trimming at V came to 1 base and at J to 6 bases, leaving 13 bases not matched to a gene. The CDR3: CASSLSPWTGRKNGYTF. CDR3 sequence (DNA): TGTGCCAGCAGTTTATCCCCCTGGACAGGGAGGAAGAATGGCTACACCTTC.

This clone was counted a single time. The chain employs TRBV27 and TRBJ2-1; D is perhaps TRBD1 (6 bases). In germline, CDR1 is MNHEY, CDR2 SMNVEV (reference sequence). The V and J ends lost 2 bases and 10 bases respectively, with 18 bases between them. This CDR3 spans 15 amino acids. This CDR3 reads CASSLRGSGLVEQFF. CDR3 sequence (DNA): TGTGCCAGCAGTTTAAGGGGGAGTGGGCTCGTGGAGCAGTTCTTC.

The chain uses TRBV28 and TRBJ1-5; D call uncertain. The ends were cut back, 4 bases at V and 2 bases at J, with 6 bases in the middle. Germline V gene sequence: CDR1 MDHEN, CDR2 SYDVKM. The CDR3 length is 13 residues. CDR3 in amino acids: CASSYEGNQPQHF. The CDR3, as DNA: TGTGCCAGCAGTTATGAGGGCAATCAGCCCCAGCATTTT.

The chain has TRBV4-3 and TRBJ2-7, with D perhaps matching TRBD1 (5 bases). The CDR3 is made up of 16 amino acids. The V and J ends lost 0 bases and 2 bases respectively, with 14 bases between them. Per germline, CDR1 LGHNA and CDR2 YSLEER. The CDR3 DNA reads TGCGCCAGCAGCCAAGATTCACCCCCCAGGGCCTACGAGCAGTACTTC. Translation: CASSQDSPPRAYEQYF.

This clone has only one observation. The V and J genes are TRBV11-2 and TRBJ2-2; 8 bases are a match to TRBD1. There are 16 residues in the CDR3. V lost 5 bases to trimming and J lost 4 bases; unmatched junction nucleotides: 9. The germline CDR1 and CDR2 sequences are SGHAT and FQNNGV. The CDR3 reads CASSDRTGTGTGELFF. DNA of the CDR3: TGTGCCAGCAGCGACCGGACAGGGACCGGCACCGGGGAGCTGTTTTTT.

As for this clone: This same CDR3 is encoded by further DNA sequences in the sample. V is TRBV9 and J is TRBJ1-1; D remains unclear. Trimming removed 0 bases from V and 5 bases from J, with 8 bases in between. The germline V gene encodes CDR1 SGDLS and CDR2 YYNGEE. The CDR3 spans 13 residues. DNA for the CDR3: TGTGCCAGCAGCGTAGATCGAGAAACTGAAGCTTTCTTT. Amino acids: CASSVDRETEAFF.

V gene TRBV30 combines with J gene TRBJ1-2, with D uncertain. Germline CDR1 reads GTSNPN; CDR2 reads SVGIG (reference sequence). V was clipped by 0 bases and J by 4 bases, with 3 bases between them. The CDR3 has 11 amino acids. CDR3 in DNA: TGTGCCTGGAGTGTAGGCTATGGCTACACCTTC. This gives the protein CAWSVGYGYTF.

Written as DNA, the CDR3 is TGTGCCAGCAGCCGAAGGACAGCAAGCTCTGGAAACACCATATATTTT. It specifies CASSRRTASSGNTIYF. J is TRBJ1-3 and V is TRBV7-9; D might be TRBD1 (6 bases). Trimming removed 5 bases from V and 0 bases from J, with 14 bases in between. Germline values: CDR1 SEHNR, CDR2 FQNEAQ (reference sequence). CDR3 length: 16 amino acids.

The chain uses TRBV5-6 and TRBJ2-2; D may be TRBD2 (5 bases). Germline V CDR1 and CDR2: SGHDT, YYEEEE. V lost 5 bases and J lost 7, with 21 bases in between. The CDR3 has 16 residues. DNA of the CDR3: TGTGCCAGCAGTTTTGGTATCGCGTTCGGGGACGGGGAGCTGTTTTTT. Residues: CASSFGIAFGDGELFF.

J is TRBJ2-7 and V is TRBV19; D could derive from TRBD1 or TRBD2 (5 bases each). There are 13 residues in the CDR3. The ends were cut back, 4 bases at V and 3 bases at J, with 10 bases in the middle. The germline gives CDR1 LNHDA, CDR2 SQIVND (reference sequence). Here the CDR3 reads CASSTWDGYEQYF. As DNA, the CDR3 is TGTGCCAGTAGTACCTGGGACGGCTACGAGCAGTACTTC.

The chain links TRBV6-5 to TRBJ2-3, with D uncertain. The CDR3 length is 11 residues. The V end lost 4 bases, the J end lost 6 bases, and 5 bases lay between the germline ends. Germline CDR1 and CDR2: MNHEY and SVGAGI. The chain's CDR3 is CASSFLDTQYF. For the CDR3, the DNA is TGTGCCAGCAGTTTTCTGGATACGCAGTATTTT.

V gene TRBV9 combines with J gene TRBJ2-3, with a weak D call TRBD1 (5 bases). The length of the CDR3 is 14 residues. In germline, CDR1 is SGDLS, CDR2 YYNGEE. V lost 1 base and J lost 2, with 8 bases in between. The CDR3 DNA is TGTGCCAGCAGCGTACAGGGCTACACAGATACGCAGTATTTT. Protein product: CASSVQGYTDTQYF.

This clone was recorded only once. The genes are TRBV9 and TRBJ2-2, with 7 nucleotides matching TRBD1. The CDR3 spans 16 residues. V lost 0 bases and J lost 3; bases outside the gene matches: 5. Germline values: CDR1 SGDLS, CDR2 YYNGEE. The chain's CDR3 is CASSVGSTGYTGELFF. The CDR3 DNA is TGTGCCAGCAGCGTAGGGTCGACAGGGTACACCGGGGAGCTGTTTTTT.